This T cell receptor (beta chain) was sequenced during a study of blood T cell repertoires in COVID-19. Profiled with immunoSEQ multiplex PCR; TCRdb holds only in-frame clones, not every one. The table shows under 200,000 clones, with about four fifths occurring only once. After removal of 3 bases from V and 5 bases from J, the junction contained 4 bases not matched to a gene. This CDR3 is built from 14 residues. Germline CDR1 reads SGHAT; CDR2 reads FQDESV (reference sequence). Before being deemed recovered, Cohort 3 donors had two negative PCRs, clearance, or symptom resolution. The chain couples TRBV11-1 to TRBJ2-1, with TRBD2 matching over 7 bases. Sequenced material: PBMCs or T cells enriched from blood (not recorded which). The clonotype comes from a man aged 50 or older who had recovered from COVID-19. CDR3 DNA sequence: TGTGCCAGCAGCTTCTCGCTAGCGGACAATGAGCAGTTCTTC. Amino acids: CASSFSLADNEQFF.